This T cell receptor (beta chain) was identified in a study of cytomegalovirus exposure and HLA in healthy donors. On the study more broadly: A previous analysis identified 100 million to 120 million unique TCR beta sequences derived from about 180 million T cells. Study-level results: TCR beta V- and J-gene trimming was later associated with a missense DCLRE1C variant.

In the PCR, 60 Vbeta and 13 Jbeta primers were used. Authors' data handling: About 10 million shared chains were among 65 million to 85 million unique TCR beta chains counted in a later analysis. Assay used: immunoSEQ multiplex PCR; TCRdb lists only in-frame clones, some missing. Clonal size and the V and J genes are those of that table, whereas D and trimming came from the DNA. The data hold about 120,000 clones, with 75% to 90% observed a single time. As for this clone: Its antigen is not identified.

CDR1 SGHRS and CDR2 YFSETQ come from the germline V gene. With V trimmed by 6 bases and J by 4 bases, 10 bases remained unmatched. This CDR3 comprises 15 residues. This chain joins TRBV5-1 and TRBJ2-1; 7 nucleotides align to TRBD2. This clonotype was obtained from a man aged 25-45 years in good health and CMV-seronegative. Material for sequencing was PBMCs. The CDR3 reads CASKRGGAEYNEQFF. CDR3 DNA sequence: TGCGCCAGCAAAAGGGGAGGGGCAGAATACAATGAGCAGTTCTTC. Filled out from reference TRBV5-1 and TRBJ2-1, the complete variable domain reads KAGVTQTPRYLIKTRGQQVTLSCSPISGHRSVSWYQQTPGQGLQFLFEYFSETQRNKGNFPGRFSGRQFSNSRSEMNVSTLELGDSALYLCASKRGGAEYNEQFFGPGTRLTVL.